This T cell receptor (beta chain) was recorded in a study of cytomegalovirus exposure and HLA in healthy donors. Findings and caveats of the study: The listing of about 150 TCR beta chains classed them as cytomegalovirus-associated. TCR beta V segments were, for the most part, productive about 87% or about 30% of the time in an earlier analysis. Later, TCR association rates were found to vary by HLA locus, highest for DRB1 and lowest for HLA-C. Reports state that TCR beta sequences accurately predicted most subjects' HLA-A and HLA-B alleles.

There are 14 residues in the CDR3. Germline V gives CDR1 MRHNA, CDR2 SNTAGT. V lost 6 bases to trimming and J lost 1 base, with 9 bases between them. As to this clone: What it recognizes is unknown.

PCR used 60 Vbeta primers and 13 Jbeta primers. The table came from immunoSEQ multiplex PCR; TCRdb's copy has only in-frame clones and leaves some out. This repertoire includes 140,000 or so clones. Sequenced: PBMCs. The clonotype was recovered from a male donor in good health and CMV-seronegative. The chain carries TRBV6-4 and TRBJ2-2, with D tentatively TRBD1 (5 bases). The CDR3 DNA reads TGTGCCAGCAGGAGACAGCAGAACACCGGGGAGCTGTTTTTT. Encoded protein: CASRRQQNTGELFF.